This T cell receptor (beta chain) came from a study of cytomegalovirus exposure and HLA in healthy donors. At the level of the study: The same platform was used for the 110 or so validation repertoires as for the approximately 630 first-cohort repertoires, as reported in a later analysis. Study results and caveats: The majority of TCR sequences were rare, yet some public TCRs appeared in many donors. Reported results showed that the classifier diagnosed cytomegalovirus status with high specificity and sensitivity. The study recorded fewer than 200 TCR beta chains that were cytomegalovirus-associated.

The assay was immunoSEQ multiplex PCR, and TCRdb's table has in-frame clones only and misses some. Of about 140,000 clones listed, roughly 79% are singletons. As to this clone: Its target is unknown.

The source material was PBMCs. The origin of this receptor is a man younger than 40 in good health and CMV-seropositive.

CDR3 loop: CASKPLAGSYNEQFF. The CDR3 coding sequence is TGTGCCAGCAAACCACTAGCGGGGAGTTACAATGAGCAGTTCTTC. This chain connects TRBV6-1 to TRBJ2-1, with 10 bases matching TRBD2. This CDR3 region has 15 residues. V was pared by 7 bases and J by 4 bases, with 7 bases of the junction left unmatched. CDR1 MNHNS and CDR2 SASEGT come from the germline V gene.